This T cell receptor (beta chain) was observed in a study of T cells after yellow fever vaccination. MiXCR was run by TCRdb on the 5' RACE reads, yielding one entry per CDR3 protein. Of approximately 510,000 distinct CDR3 sequences in the sample, 20% to 25% were seen once. This clonotype was observed a handful of times. Germline loops: CDR1 MNHEY, CDR2 SVGAGI. Trimming left V 0 bases short and J 7 bases short, with 10 bases between. The CDR3 is made up of 15 amino acids. The sequence came from a man aged 18 to 30 who received the YFV17D yellow fever vaccine. The sequencing used PBMCs, collected 20 to 25 days after the first yellow fever vaccination. The V gene is TRBV6-5, the J gene TRBJ1-6; D not resolved. CDR3 coding DNA: TGTGCCAGCAGTTACTCAGGGATAATAAATTCACCCCTCCACTTT. It is translated as CASSYSGIINSPLHF.